These T cell receptor beta chains were read from a single sample in a study of shared clonotypes between healthy human individuals. Some clones are missing from TCRdb's copy, which holds only in-frame ones; the method was immunoSEQ multiplex PCR. The data show over 2 million clones, 85% to 95% seen once. The sequencing input was naive CD4+ T cells from PBMCs. The receptors here all came from a man aged 18 to 35 in good health. Some clones in this sample may be carry-over from other donors' samples. Both conserved end residues are part of each CDR3. Each record gives: CDR3 protein, CDR3 DNA, clone size, V gene, J gene, D gene. A D gene is named only where the DNA matches it firmly. Clone size is not always given. Where it is, it says once, few, many or a class for expanded clones.

CDR3: CASSFEDSRNQPQHF
DNA: TGTGCCAGTAGTTTCGAGGACAGTCGCAATCAGCCCCAGCATTTT
size: -
V: TRBV19
J: TRBJ1-5
D: -

CDR3: CASSPQPTPGEGEETFF
DNA: TGTGCCAGCTCACCACAACCAACCCCTGGGGAAGGGGAGGAGACTTTCTTT
size: -
V: TRBV18
J: TRBJ1-1
D: -

CDR3: CSVEEGSAGNYNEQFF
DNA: TGCAGCGTTGAAGAGGGGTCGGCAGGTAACTACAATGAGCAGTTCTTC
size: -
V: TRBV29-1
J: TRBJ2-1
D: -

CDR3: CAWSGQLSEKLFF
DNA: TGTGCCTGGAGTGGACAGCTTTCTGAAAAACTGTTTTTT
size: -
V: TRBV30
J: TRBJ1-4
D: -

CDR3: CASSSTGNTEAFF
DNA: TGTGCCAGCAGCAGCACAGGGAACACTGAAGCTTTCTTT
size: -
V: TRBV7-9
J: TRBJ1-1
D: -

CDR3: CASSLGWGAYEKLFF
DNA: TGTGCCAGCAGCTTAGGTTGGGGGGCATATGAAAAACTGTTTTTT
size: -
V: TRBV7-9
J: TRBJ1-4
D: -

CDR3: CASRQNQETQYF
DNA: TGTGCCTCACGACAAAACCAAGAGACCCAGTACTTC
size: once
V: TRBV30
J: TRBJ2-5
D: -

CDR3: CASSLVTAGWTGLGYEQYF
DNA: TGTGCCAGCAGTTTGGTTACGGCTGGCTGGACAGGGCTGGGCTACGAGCAGTACTTC
size: -
V: TRBV28
J: TRBJ2-7
D: TRBD1

CDR3: CASSPTRGQPQHF
DNA: TGTGCCAGCAGTCCCACGCGGGGGCAGCCCCAGCATTTT
size: -
V: TRBV27
J: TRBJ1-5
D: -

CDR3: CASSYSVGLEQYF
DNA: TGTGCCAGCAGTTACTCGGTCGGGTTAGAGCAGTACTTC
size: once
V: TRBV6-6
J: TRBJ2-7
D: -

CDR3: CASSKGETENTEAFF
DNA: TGTGCCAGCAGCAAAGGGGAGACAGAAAACACTGAAGCTTTCTTT
size: -
V: TRBV21-1
J: TRBJ1-1
D: -

CDR3: CASSYDQPQHF
DNA: TGTGCCAGCAGTTATGATCAGCCCCAGCATTTT
size: -
V: TRBV6-6
J: TRBJ1-5
D: -

CDR3: CASTPGGARAGELFF
DNA: TGTGCCAGCACCCCGGGGGGGGCTAGGGCCGGGGAGCTGTTTTTT
size: -
V: TRBV28
J: TRBJ2-2
D: TRBD2

CDR3: CASSLGRTSGSLSVNEQFF
DNA: TGTGCCAGCAGCTTAGGGCGGACTAGCGGGAGTCTTTCAGTCAATGAGCAGTTCTTC
size: -
V: TRBV11-1
J: TRBJ2-1
D: TRBD2

CDR3: CASRLDRADYEQYF
DNA: TGTGCCAGCAGACTGGACAGGGCAGACTACGAGCAGTACTTC
size: once
V: TRBV6-5
J: TRBJ2-7
D: TRBD1

CDR3: CASSQRWTGGTDTQYF
DNA: TGTGCCAGCAGCCAACGGTGGACAGGGGGGACAGATACGCAGTATTTT
size: -
V: TRBV28
J: TRBJ2-3
D: TRBD1

CDR3: CASSLDGGSSYEQYF
DNA: TGCGCCAGCAGCTTGGACGGGGGGAGCTCCTACGAGCAGTACTTC
size: -
V: TRBV5-1
J: TRBJ2-7
D: TRBD2

CDR3: CASSKDRYSYEQYF
DNA: TGTGCCAGCAGCAAGGACCGATACTCCTACGAGCAGTACTTC
size: -
V: TRBV16
J: TRBJ2-7
D: -

CDR3: CSVGQRSNTGELFF
DNA: TGCAGCGTAGGCCAGAGATCGAACACCGGGGAGCTGTTTTTT
size: -
V: TRBV29-1
J: TRBJ2-2
D: -

CDR3: CSVEWSGVPEAFF
DNA: TGCAGCGTTGAATGGTCAGGGGTCCCTGAAGCTTTCTTT
size: -
V: TRBV29-1
J: TRBJ1-1
D: -

CDR3: CASSSGQGLYEQYF
DNA: TGTGCCAGCAGCTCCGGACAGGGTCTCTACGAGCAGTACTTC
size: -
V: TRBV5-6
J: TRBJ2-7
D: TRBD1

CDR3: CASSEGQLNQPQHF
DNA: TGTGCCAGCAGCGAGGGACAGCTCAATCAGCCCCAGCATTTT
size: -
V: TRBV7-8
J: TRBJ1-5
D: TRBD1

CDR3: CASSTTGQGTDTQYF
DNA: TGTGCCAGCAGTACTACGGGACAGGGGACAGATACGCAGTATTTT
size: -
V: TRBV28
J: TRBJ2-3
D: TRBD1

CDR3: CASSFTGGKSSDTQYF
DNA: TGCGCCAGCAGCTTCACAGGGGGCAAGTCATCAGATACGCAGTATTTT
size: -
V: TRBV5-1
J: TRBJ2-3
D: TRBD1

CDR3: CAISARPDQETQYF
DNA: TGTGCCATCAGTGCTCGCCCCGACCAAGAGACCCAGTACTTC
size: once
V: TRBV10-3
J: TRBJ2-5
D: -

CDR3: CASSLGGRRGQNTEAFF
DNA: TGTGCCAGCAGCTTGGGAGGACGGAGGGGACAGAACACTGAAGCTTTCTTT
size: once
V: TRBV5-5
J: TRBJ1-1
D: -

CDR3: CASSAYRGTIYF
DNA: TGTGCCAGCAGCGCTTACCGCGGCACCATATATTTT
size: -
V: TRBV2
J: TRBJ1-3
D: -

CDR3: CASSLASGSWDTQYF
DNA: TGTGCCAGCAGCTTAGCTAGCGGTAGCTGGGATACGCAGTATTTT
size: once
V: TRBV11-1
J: TRBJ2-3
D: -

CDR3: CASSLSGTSDYEQFF
DNA: TGTGCCAGCAGCTTATCCGGGACTAGCGACTATGAGCAGTTCTTC
size: -
V: TRBV11-2
J: TRBJ2-1
D: TRBD2